The next 2 T cell receptor beta chains were all read from a single sample in a study of blood T cells in healthy people across ages. The use of a sample-barcoded 5' primer and a J-beta primer mix characterized a second PCR of 7 to 11 cycles. TCRdb used MiXCR to reprocess the 5' RACE reads, holding one entry per CDR3 protein. The table lists some 930,000 distinct CDR3 sequences, roughly 28% of them singletons. A further study also used this sample, focusing on T cells of mothers and their children.

The sequencing sample was made of blood. All receptors derive from a woman in her forties in good health.

This clonotype was detected many times. The rearrangement links TRBV11-2 to TRBJ1-4; D gene uncertain. Trimming removed 6 bases from V and 5 bases from J, with 10 bases in between. CDR1 and CDR2 (germline): SGHAT, FQNNGV. This CDR3 is built from 13 residues. The DNA for the CDR3 is TGTGCCAGCAGGGTGAATGTGAATGAAAAACTGTTTTTT. Its protein product is CASRVNVNEKLFF. The complete variable domain, with remaining parts taken from reference TRBV11-2 and TRBJ1-4, reads EAGVAQSPRYKIIEKRQSVAFWCNPISGHATLYWYQQILGQGPKLLIQFQNNGVVDDSQLPKDRFSAERLKGVDSTLKIQPAKLEDSAVYLCASRVNVNEKLFFGSGTQLSVL.

The V and J genes are TRBV15 and TRBJ2-1; 9 bases are shared with TRBD1. The tail of the sequence fits TRBJ2-7 better, so the J call may be wrong. Per germline, CDR1 LNHNV and CDR2 YYDKDF (reference sequence). The CDR3 has 15 residues. The CDR3 DNA follows: TGTGCCACCAGCGTCGGGACAGGGACCTACAATGAGCAGTACTTC. It encodes CATSVGTGTYNEQYF.